The T cell receptor (beta chain) under discussion was sequenced for a study of control samples from healthy donors and cancer patients. The method was immunoSEQ multiplex PCR; TCRdb's version includes in-frame clones alone and lacks a portion of them. The sample yields roughly 51,000 clones, roughly nine tenths seen once. What was sequenced was PBMCs. The clonotype comes from a man between 35 and 55 years old with colorectal cancer.

The CDR3 bases are TGTGCCAGCAGTGCGACAGACAGTTTTGGGAATGAGCAGTTCTTC. Its protein is CASSATDSFGNEQFF. The chain links TRBV6-6 to TRBJ2-1; a possible D gene is TRBD1 (5 bases). V lost 5 bases and J lost 7, with 18 bases in between. Germline values: CDR1 MNHNY, CDR2 SVGAGI (reference sequence). CDR3 length equals 15 residues.